These T cell receptor beta chains were read from a single sample in a study of blood T cell repertoires in COVID-19. The data were produced by immunoSEQ multiplex PCR, yet TCRdb's version contains in-frame clones alone and is incomplete. The sample shows around 99,000 clones, around nine tenths of them seen only once. Sample: peripheral blood. These receptors were collected from a woman in her twenties or thirties with acute or convalescent COVID-19. Each CDR3 is given with its conserved first and last residue. D genes are given only for firm matches. Expanded clones are given a class, and other clones once, few, many or no size at all.

cdr3_aa,cdr3_nt,clone_size,j_call,d_call,v_call
CASSAQGRVTDTQYF,TGTGCCAGCAGCGCCCAGGGCAGGGTCACAGATACGCAGTATTTT,-,TRBJ2-3,-,TRBV9
CASSRATGQGAGNEQFF,TGCGCCAGCAGCAGAGCTACGGGACAGGGGGCCGGCAATGAGCAGTTCTTC,-,TRBJ2-1,TRBD1,TRBV5-1
CASSFLGQPQHF,TGTGCCAGCAGTTTTCTGGGCCAGCCCCAGCATTTT,once,TRBJ1-5,-,TRBV27
CASSYAQRGGLFF,TGTGCCAGCAGTTACGCCCAGCGGGGGGGGCTGTTTTTT,-,TRBJ2-2,TRBD2,TRBV6-5
CASQDSRNIFLGYTF,TGTGCCAGTCAGGACAGTCGGAACATCTTTCTTGGCTACACCTTC,few,TRBJ1-2,-,TRBV28
CASSEEGAGEKLFF,TGTGCCAGCAGTGAGGAGGGAGCTGGAGAAAAACTGTTTTTT,once,TRBJ1-4,-,TRBV2
CASSPGTGGTNEQFF,TGTGCCAGTAGTCCCGGGACAGGGGGCACTAATGAGCAGTTCTTC,-,TRBJ2-1,TRBD1,TRBV19
CSARRSEKLFF,TGCAGTGCTAGACGGAGTGAAAAACTGTTTTTT,-,TRBJ1-4,-,TRBV20-1
CASSFVGRRGYTF,TGTGCCAGCAGTTTCGTGGGGCGCAGGGGCTACACCTTC,-,TRBJ1-2,-,TRBV12-3/TRBV12-4
CAISEPGQGGEKLFF,TGTGCCATCAGTGAGCCGGGACAGGGAGGAGAAAAACTGTTTTTT,-,TRBJ1-4,TRBD1,TRBV10-3
CASSLPNSPLHF,TGTGCCAGCAGCCTCCCGAATTCACCCCTCCACTTT,-,TRBJ1-6,-,TRBV9
CASSLDTLRGNEQFF,TGTGCCAGCAGCTTGGACACCCTCAGGGGCAATGAGCAGTTCTTC,-,TRBJ2-1,-,TRBV5-4
CASTETEYDTQYF,TGTGCCAGCACGGAGACAGAATACGATACGCAGTATTTT,-,TRBJ2-3,-,TRBV2
CASSVDPQGGVGEQYF,TGTGCCAGCAGCGTAGATCCCCAGGGCGGGGTGGGGGAGCAGTACTTC,few,TRBJ2-7,-,TRBV9
CAISESRGRLGNTIYF,TGTGCCATCAGTGAGTCTCGGGGGAGACTGGGGAACACCATATATTTT,-,TRBJ1-3,-,TRBV10-3
CASSQTLSGFRTEAFF,TGCGCCAGCAGCCAAACACTATCTGGGTTTCGTACTGAAGCTTTCTTT,-,TRBJ1-1,-,TRBV4-3
CASSQGAPSGRYEQYF,TGCGCCAGCAGCCAAGGGGCCCCTAGCGGGAGATACGAGCAGTACTTC,-,TRBJ2-7,TRBD2,TRBV4-1
CASSLTGNSPLHF,TGTGCCAGCAGCCTGACAGGGAATTCACCCCTCCACTTT,-,TRBJ1-6,TRBD1,TRBV5-8
CASNLGGNEKLFF,TGTGCCAGCAACTTAGGAGGGAATGAAAAACTGTTTTTT,once,TRBJ1-4,-,TRBV2
CASRSRRGDGPYEQYF,TGTGCCAGCCGCTCCCGACGGGGGGACGGTCCCTACGAGCAGTACTTC,few,TRBJ2-7,TRBD2,TRBV2
CASSLTGGSPLHF,TGTGCCAGCAGTTTGACAGGGGGCTCACCCCTCCACTTT,-,TRBJ1-6,TRBD1,TRBV5-6
CASSPLGGTDTQYF,TGTGCCAGCAGTCCCTTGGGGGGAACAGATACGCAGTATTTT,-,TRBJ2-3,-,TRBV27
CASSLVQLAGSSYEQYF,TGTGCCAGCAGCTTAGTTCAGCTAGCGGGGAGCTCCTACGAGCAGTACTTC,-,TRBJ2-7,TRBD2,TRBV7-2
CAWSWSRGYEQYF,TGTGCCTGGAGTTGGAGCAGGGGTTACGAGCAGTACTTC,-,TRBJ2-7,-,TRBV30
CASSQVPDGVYGYTF,TGTGCCAGCAGCCAAGTACCTGACGGGGTCTATGGCTACACCTTC,-,TRBJ1-2,-,TRBV14
CAWSRLMNTEAFF,TGTGCCTGGAGTCGTCTAATGAACACTGAAGCTTTCTTT,-,TRBJ1-1,-,TRBV30
CASSYGTVLAKNIQYF,TGTGCCAGCAGTTACGGGACAGTTTTAGCCAAAAACATTCAGTACTTC,-,TRBJ2-4,TRBD1,TRBV6-6
CASSLGTASGYTF,TGTGCCAGCAGTTTAGGAACCGCTAGTGGCTACACCTTC,-,TRBJ1-2,-,TRBV12-3/TRBV12-4
CASSPGTTSGNSPLHF,TGTGCCAGCTCACCCGGGACAACCTCAGGCAATTCACCCCTCCACTTT,-,TRBJ1-6,-,TRBV18
CACNLRGLIDYGYTF,TGTGCCTGCAATCTCAGGGGGCTAATAGACTATGGCTACACCTTC,-,TRBJ1-2,TRBD1,TRBV30
CASKRGEGYEQYF,TGTGCCAGTAAAAGGGGGGAGGGCTACGAGCAGTACTTC,-,TRBJ2-7,-,TRBV28
CASSLQGRDEKLFF,TGTGCCAGCAGCTTACAGGGTAGGGACGAAAAACTGTTTTTT,-,TRBJ1-4,-,TRBV3-1/TRBV3-2
CASSLVSEQGTYGYTF,TGTGCCAGCAGCTTAGTATCCGAACAGGGAACCTATGGCTACACCTTC,-,TRBJ1-2,-,TRBV7-2
CASSPDRAYEQYF,TGCGCCAGCAGTCCAGACAGAGCCTACGAGCAGTACTTC,-,TRBJ2-7,-,TRBV5-1
CASSPPTGTTNTGELFF,TGTGCCAGCAGTCCCCCCACCGGGACTACGAACACCGGGGAGCTGTTTTTT,-,TRBJ2-2,TRBD2,TRBV28
CASSLSQDSNQPQHF,TGTGCCAGCAGCTTAAGCCAGGATAGCAATCAGCCCCAGCATTTT,-,TRBJ1-5,-,TRBV11-2
CASSLLGQGLEAFF,TGTGCCAGCAGCTTACTGGGACAGGGTCTTGAAGCTTTCTTT,-,TRBJ1-1,TRBD1,TRBV7-2
CACTGGGWGYRSYEQYF,TGTGCCTGTACTGGCGGGGGGTGGGGCTACCGCTCCTACGAGCAGTACTTC,-,TRBJ2-7,TRBD2,TRBV6-4
CAWSVARVGTEAFF,TGTGCCTGGAGTGTAGCCAGGGTGGGCACTGAAGCTTTCTTT,-,TRBJ1-1,-,TRBV30
CASSSTGSTEAFF,TGCGCCAGCAGCAGCACAGGGAGTACTGAAGCTTTCTTT,-,TRBJ1-1,-,TRBV5-1
CASSSPRGQETQYF,TGTGCCAGCAGCTCCCCACGGGGCCAAGAGACCCAGTACTTC,-,TRBJ2-5,-,TRBV5-5